The present entry profiles one TCR beta chain with its context. Trimming removed 6 bases from V and 5 bases from J; junction bases left unmatched: 9. This CDR3 contains 15 residues. The V gene's germline CDR1 is MDHEN and CDR2 SYDVKM. This table comes from immunoSEQ multiplex PCR, and its TCRdb copy is limited to in-frame clones, with some not included. This table holds some 82,000 clones, about 91% found once. The data originate from a study of OX40 agonist ivuxolimab in advanced cancers. Study in general: An anti-OX40 (CD134) antibody with agonistic activity, ivuxolimab, was administered to patients.

This clonotype originated in an adult with an advanced solid tumor such as melanoma, head and neck, liver or kidney cancer. V and J are TRBV28 and TRBJ2-1; the match to TRBD2 covers 8 bases. The sample in question was CD4+ or CD8+ T cells sorted from blood, obtained in a trial of the OX40 agonist ivuxolimab. The DNA of the CDR3 is TGTGCCAGCAGAGAAGCGGGAGAGGTAAACAATGAGCAGTTCTTC. Amino acid sequence: CASREAGEVNNEQFF.